In its sample, the clone carrying this T cell receptor beta chain was seen a few times. The antigen is unknown. The sample is drawn from a study of cytomegalovirus exposure and HLA in healthy donors. Study-level results: It was in a later analysis that TCR association rates were seen to vary by HLA locus, highest for DRB1 and lowest for HLA-C. Per published accounts, TCR beta sequences correctly predicted the HLA-A and HLA-B alleles of most subjects.

Germline V gives CDR1 GTSNPN, CDR2 SVGIG (reference sequence). The CDR3 covers 16 residues. Trimming left V 0 bases short and J 0 bases short, with 15 bases between. PCR involved 60 Vbeta and 13 Jbeta primers. Only in-frame clones appear in the TCRdb table, and some are missing; sequencing was by immunoSEQ multiplex PCR. Of roughly 240,000 clones in the sample, about 81% were seen once. The chain links TRBV30 to TRBJ2-7, with D maybe TRBD1 (5 bases). What was sequenced was PBMCs. The origin of this receptor is a woman aged 40 to 50 in good health and CMV-seropositive. In DNA form, the CDR3 reads TGTGCCTGGAGTGTATACCCCGGTGGGGCCTCCTACGAGCAGTACTTC. Encoded protein: CAWSVYPGGASYEQYF. The full variable domain, in which reference TRBV30 and TRBJ2-7 provide the parts outside the CDR3, is SQTIHQWPATLVQPVGSPLSLECTVEGTSNPNLYWYRQAAGRGLQLLFYSVGIGQISSEVPQNLSASRPQDRQFILSSKKLLLSDSGFYLCAWSVYPGGASYEQYFGPGTRLTVT.